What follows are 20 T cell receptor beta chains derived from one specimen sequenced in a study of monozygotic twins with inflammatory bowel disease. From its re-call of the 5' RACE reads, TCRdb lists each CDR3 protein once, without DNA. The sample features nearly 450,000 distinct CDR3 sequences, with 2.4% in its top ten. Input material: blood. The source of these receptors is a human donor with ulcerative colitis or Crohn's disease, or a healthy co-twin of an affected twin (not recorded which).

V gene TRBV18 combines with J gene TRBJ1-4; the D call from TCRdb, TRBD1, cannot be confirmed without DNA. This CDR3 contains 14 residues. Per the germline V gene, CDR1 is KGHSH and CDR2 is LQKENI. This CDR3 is CASSPNRESEKLFF.

CDR3 sequence reads: CSARALAGYEQYF. This chain uses TRBV20-1 with TRBJ2-7. Germline V lookup: CDR1 DFQATT, CDR2 SNEGSKA (reference sequence). The CDR3 spans 13 residues.

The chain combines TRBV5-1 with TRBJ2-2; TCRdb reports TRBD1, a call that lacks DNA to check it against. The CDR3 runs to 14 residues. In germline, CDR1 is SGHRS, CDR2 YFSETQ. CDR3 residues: CASSLRTGSGELFF.

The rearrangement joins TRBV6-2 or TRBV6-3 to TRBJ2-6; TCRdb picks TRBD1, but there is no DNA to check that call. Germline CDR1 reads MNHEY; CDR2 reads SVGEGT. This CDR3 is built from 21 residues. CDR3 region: CASSSYSGTGGAGSGANVLTF.

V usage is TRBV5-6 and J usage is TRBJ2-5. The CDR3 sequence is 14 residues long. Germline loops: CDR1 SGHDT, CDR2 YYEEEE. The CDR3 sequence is CASSLRDFEETQYF.

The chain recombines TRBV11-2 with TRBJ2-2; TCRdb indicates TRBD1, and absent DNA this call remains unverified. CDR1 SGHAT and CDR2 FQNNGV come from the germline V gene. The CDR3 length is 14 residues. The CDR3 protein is CASSFLPGTGELFF.

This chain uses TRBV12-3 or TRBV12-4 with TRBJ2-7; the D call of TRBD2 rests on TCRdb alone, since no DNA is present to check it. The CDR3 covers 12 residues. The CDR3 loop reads CASGGDTYEQYF.

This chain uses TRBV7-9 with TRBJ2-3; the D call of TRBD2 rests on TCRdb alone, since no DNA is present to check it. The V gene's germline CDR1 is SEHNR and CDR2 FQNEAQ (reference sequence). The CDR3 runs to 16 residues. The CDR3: CASSLDRALVGDTQYF.

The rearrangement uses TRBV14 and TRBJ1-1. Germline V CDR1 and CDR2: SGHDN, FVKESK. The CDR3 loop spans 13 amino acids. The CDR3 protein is CASSRNRNTEAFF.

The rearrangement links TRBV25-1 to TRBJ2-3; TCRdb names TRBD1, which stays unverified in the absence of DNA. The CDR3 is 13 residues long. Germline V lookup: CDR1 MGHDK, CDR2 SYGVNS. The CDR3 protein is CASRDSYTDTQYF.

CDR3 protein: CASSLRLSGGPNEQFF. The chain uses TRBV7-9 and TRBJ2-1; there is no DNA to check the TCRdb D call of TRBD1. The CDR3 totals 16 residues. The germline V gene encodes CDR1 SEHNR and CDR2 FQNEAQ (reference sequence).

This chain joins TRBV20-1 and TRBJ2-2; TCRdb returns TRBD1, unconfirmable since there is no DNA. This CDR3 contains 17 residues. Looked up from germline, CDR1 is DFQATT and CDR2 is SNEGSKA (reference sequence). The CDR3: CSARGLPGQLNTGELFF.

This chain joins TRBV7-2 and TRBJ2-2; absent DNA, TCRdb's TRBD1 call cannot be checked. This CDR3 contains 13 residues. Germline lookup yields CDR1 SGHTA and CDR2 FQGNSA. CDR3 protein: CASSLVPSGELFF.

The CDR3: CASSFPGTNYGYTF. The rearrangement joins TRBV12-3 or TRBV12-4 to TRBJ1-2. The CDR3 runs 14 residues.

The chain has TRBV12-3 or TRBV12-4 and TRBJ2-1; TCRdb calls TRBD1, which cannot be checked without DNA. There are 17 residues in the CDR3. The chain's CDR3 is CASSLGGQGRLYNEQFF.

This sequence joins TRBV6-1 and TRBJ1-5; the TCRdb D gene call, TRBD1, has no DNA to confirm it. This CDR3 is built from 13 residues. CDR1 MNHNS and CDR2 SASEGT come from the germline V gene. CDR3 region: CASSDRGYQPQHF.

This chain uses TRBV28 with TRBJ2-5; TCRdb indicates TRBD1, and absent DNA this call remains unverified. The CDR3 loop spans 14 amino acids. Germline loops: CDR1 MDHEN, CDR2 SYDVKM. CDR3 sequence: CASSRDRRQETQYF.

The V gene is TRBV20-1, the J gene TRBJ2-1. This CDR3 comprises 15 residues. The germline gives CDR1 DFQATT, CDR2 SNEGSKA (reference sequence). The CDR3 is CSARDPMKTYNEQFF.

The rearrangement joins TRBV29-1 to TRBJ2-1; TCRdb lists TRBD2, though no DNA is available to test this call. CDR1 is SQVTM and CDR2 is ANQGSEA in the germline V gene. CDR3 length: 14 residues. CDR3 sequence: CSGLAGVIYNEQFF.

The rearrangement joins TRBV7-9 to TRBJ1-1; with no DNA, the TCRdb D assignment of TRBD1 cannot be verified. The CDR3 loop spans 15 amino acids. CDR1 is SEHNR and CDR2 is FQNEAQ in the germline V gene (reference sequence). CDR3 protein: CASSSRQGGKTEAFF.